This T cell receptor (beta chain) was retrieved from a study of T cell responses to AZD1222 COVID-19 vaccine. Sequencing used immunoSEQ multiplex PCR; TCRdb keeps in-frame clones, though not all of them. Counted here are about 200,000 clones, 80% to 95% occurring once; the ten biggest clones make up 3% to 3.5%. Trimming stripped 0 bases from V and 7 bases from J, with 14 bases between. Germline V gene lookup returns CDR1 SGHKS and CDR2 YYEKEE (reference sequence). The CDR3 consists of 15 residues. The sample consisted of peripheral blood, taken 28 days after the second AZD1222 dose. The chain employs TRBV5-5 and TRBJ1-5; D might be TRBD1 (5 bases). The clonotype comes from an adult who received the AZD1222 COVID-19 vaccine. For the CDR3, the DNA is TGTGCCAGCAGCTTGGTAGCAGGGCTGAAACAGCCCCAGCATTTT. Translated, it gives CASSLVAGLKQPQHF.